Shown below are 2 T cell receptor beta chains from a single sample sequenced in a study of cytomegalovirus exposure and HLA in healthy donors. The PCR was carried out with 60 Vbeta primers and 13 Jbeta primers. The data were produced by immunoSEQ multiplex PCR, yet TCRdb's version contains in-frame clones alone and is incomplete. This table lists about 120,000 clones. Input material: PBMCs. These receptors originate from a woman aged 40 to 50 in good health and CMV-seropositive.

The chain carries TRBV4-1 and TRBJ2-5, with 7 nucleotides matching TRBD2. Germline lookup yields CDR1 MGHRA and CDR2 YSYEKL. The CDR3 extends over 16 amino acids. Trimming took 4 bases from V and 5 from J; bases not matched to a gene: 13. The CDR3 coding sequence is TGCGCCAGCAGCCCCTCCGAGAGGCGGGAGTTGGAGACCCAGTACTTC. Translating it yields CASSPSERRELETQYF.

The V gene is TRBV7-7, the J gene TRBJ2-5; perhaps TRBD2 as D (6 bases). Germline V gene data show CDR1 as SSHAT and CDR2 as FNYEAQ (reference sequence). Deletions cut 2 bases from V and 5 bases from J, with 12 bases between. There are 14 residues in the CDR3. The CDR3 region has the DNA TGTGCCAGCAGCTTACGGGACTCGAGCGAGACCCAGTACTTC. This sequence encodes CASSLRDSSETQYF.